Shown below are 3 T cell receptor beta chains from a single sample sequenced in a study of blood T cell repertoires in COVID-19. Libraries were prepared by immunoSEQ multiplex PCR; TCRdb keeps only in-frame clonotypes and omits some of them. The sample yields 150,000 to 200,000 clones, about three quarters seen once. The sequencing input was peripheral blood. The receptors were gathered from a man between 70 and 80 years old with acute or convalescent COVID-19.

This chain uses TRBV9 with TRBJ1-5, with a possible D match to TRBD1 (5 bases). Germline V lookup: CDR1 SGDLS, CDR2 YYNGEE. The ends were cut back, 2 bases at V and 7 bases at J, with 13 bases in the middle. The CDR3 runs to 14 residues. CDR3 nucleotides: TGTGCCAGCAGCGTCGGGGGGGTAGGGCAGCCCCAGCATTTT. Translated: CASSVGGVGQPQHF.

The rearrangement uses TRBV20-1 and TRBJ1-1; TRBD1 matches at 8 bases. Germline-derived CDR1 and CDR2 are DFQATT and SNEGSKA (reference sequence). V lost 3 bases to trimming and J lost 7 bases; unmatched junction nucleotides: 10. The length of the CDR3 is 14 residues. In DNA form, the CDR3 reads TGCAGTGCTAGTCGGACAGGGTTTTTCGGTGAAGCTTTCTTT. Residues: CSASRTGFFGEAFF.

The chain is built from TRBV30 and TRBJ1-4; perhaps TRBD1 as D (6 bases). The V gene's germline CDR1 is GTSNPN and CDR2 SVGIG (reference sequence). There are 14 residues in the CDR3. Deletions cut 1 base from V and 4 bases from J, with 10 bases between. The CDR3 nucleotides read TGTGCCTGGAGTGGCAGGGGCCTTAATGAAAAACTGTTTTTT. Its protein is CAWSGRGLNEKLFF.